The rows below give T cell receptor beta chains drawn from one sample of a study of cytomegalovirus exposure and HLA in healthy donors. This table comes from immunoSEQ multiplex PCR, and its TCRdb copy is limited to in-frame clones, with some not included. This sample yields hundreds of thousands of clones, of which over 75% are seen a single time; about 0.2% belongs to the top ten. Sequencing input: PBMCs. The receptor set was obtained from a girl aged 2-10 years in good health and CMV-seronegative. Both conserved end residues are part of each CDR3. Each record gives: V gene, D gene, clone size, J gene, CDR3 protein, CDR3 DNA. The D gene is left open where the match is weak. Not all rows give a size; the values are once, few, many and, for expanded clones, a class.

V: TRBV7-6
D: NA
size: NA
J: TRBJ1-3
CDR3: CASSFWTDRPGNTIYF
DNA: TGTGCCAGCAGCTTCTGGACAGATAGACCCGGAAACACCATATATTTT

V: TRBV30
D: TRBD2
size: NA
J: TRBJ2-3
CDR3: CAWSVGVAGGFTQYF
DNA: TGTGCCTGGAGTGTAGGGGTAGCGGGAGGGTTCACGCAGTATTTT

V: TRBV7-2
D: NA
size: once
J: TRBJ1-2
CDR3: CASSLGGEVYGYTF
DNA: TGTGCCAGCAGCTTAGGGGGAGAAGTCTATGGCTACACCTTC

V: TRBV6-1
D: NA
size: NA
J: TRBJ2-7
CDR3: CASSPGQSYEQYF
DNA: TGTGCCAGCAGCCCGGGACAATCCTACGAGCAGTACTTC

V: TRBV12-5
D: NA
size: NA
J: TRBJ1-5
CDR3: CASGLITGSASNQPQHF
DNA: TGTGCTAGTGGTTTGATTACAGGCTCTGCGAGCAATCAGCCCCAGCATTTT

V: TRBV29-1
D: TRBD1
size: NA
J: TRBJ1-5
CDR3: CSAMSGQGKDQPQHF
DNA: TGCAGCGCAATGTCGGGACAGGGGAAGGATCAGCCCCAGCATTTT

V: TRBV7-9
D: TRBD2
size: NA
J: TRBJ2-1
CDR3: CASSLWTSGLHNEQFF
DNA: TGTGCCAGCAGCTTGTGGACTAGCGGCCTCCACAATGAGCAGTTCTTC

V: TRBV5-4
D: TRBD1
size: NA
J: TRBJ2-1
CDR3: CASSSKTGDNEQFF
DNA: TGTGCCAGCAGCTCCAAGACAGGGGACAATGAGCAGTTCTTC

V: TRBV5-1
D: NA
size: NA
J: TRBJ1-3
CDR3: CASSLAWSGDSGNTIYF
DNA: TGCGCCAGCAGCTTGGCCTGGTCCGGGGACTCTGGAAACACCATATATTTT

V: TRBV4-1
D: NA
size: NA
J: TRBJ2-7
CDR3: CASRKQVGAYEQYF
DNA: TGCGCCAGCAGGAAACAGGTAGGAGCCTACGAGCAGTACTTC

V: TRBV2
D: NA
size: NA
J: TRBJ2-5
CDR3: CASSVEDETQYF
DNA: TGTGCCAGCAGTGTAGAAGATGAGACCCAGTACTTC

V: TRBV10-3
D: NA
size: NA
J: TRBJ1-1
CDR3: CATHLDGYTEAFF
DNA: TGTGCCACGCATCTCGACGGGTACACTGAAGCTTTCTTT

V: TRBV7-9
D: NA
size: once
J: TRBJ1-1
CDR3: CASSFHQGTEAFF
DNA: TGTGCCAGCAGCTTCCACCAGGGGACTGAAGCTTTCTTT

V: TRBV2
D: TRBD2
size: NA
J: TRBJ2-3
CDR3: CASSARTRRADTQYF
DNA: TGTGCCAGCAGTGCCCGGACTAGGCGGGCAGATACGCAGTATTTT

V: TRBV25-1
D: TRBD1
size: NA
J: TRBJ1-2
CDR3: CASSGVGQGIYGYTF
DNA: TGTGCCAGCAGTGGGGTTGGACAGGGCATCTATGGCTACACCTTC

V: TRBV2
D: TRBD2
size: once
J: TRBJ2-1
CDR3: CASSGGLAGQPYNEQFF
DNA: TGTGCCAGCAGTGGAGGACTAGCGGGTCAGCCCTACAATGAGCAGTTCTTC

V: TRBV2
D: NA
size: NA
J: TRBJ1-2
CDR3: CASSRRTVTDGYTF
DNA: TGTGCCAGCAGTCGCCGGACAGTCACCGATGGCTACACCTTC

V: TRBV5-5
D: NA
size: NA
J: TRBJ2-1
CDR3: CASSLEAGANEQFF
DNA: TGTGCCAGCAGCCTAGAGGCAGGGGCAAATGAGCAGTTCTTC

V: TRBV4-1
D: TRBD1
size: few
J: TRBJ1-4
CDR3: CASSHRDRGEKLFF
DNA: TGCGCCAGCAGCCATCGGGACAGGGGTGAAAAACTGTTTTTT

V: TRBV28
D: TRBD1
size: NA
J: TRBJ1-2
CDR3: CASSRTGGLNRGNGYTF
DNA: TGTGCCAGCAGTCGGACAGGGGGCCTTAATCGGGGTAATGGCTACACCTTC

V: TRBV19
D: NA
size: NA
J: TRBJ1-5
CDR3: CASSISAGDQPQHF
DNA: TGTGCCAGTAGTATATCAGCAGGGGACCAGCCCCAGCATTTT

V: TRBV4-1
D: NA
size: NA
J: TRBJ2-7
CDR3: CASRDRGSDEQYF
DNA: TGCGCCAGCAGGGATAGGGGGTCAGACGAGCAGTACTTC

V: TRBV11-1
D: NA
size: NA
J: TRBJ1-1
CDR3: CASSLDWGDTEAFF
DNA: TGTGCCAGCAGCTTAGACTGGGGAGACACTGAAGCTTTCTTT

V: TRBV18
D: TRBD1
size: NA
J: TRBJ2-1
CDR3: CASSPWGQLRGKEQFF
DNA: TGTGCCAGCTCACCATGGGGACAGCTGAGGGGGAAGGAGCAGTTCTTC

V: TRBV5-6
D: NA
size: NA
J: TRBJ2-7
CDR3: CASSVRSRMSGEQYF
DNA: TGTGCCAGCAGCGTTAGATCGAGGATGAGCGGCGAGCAGTACTTC

V: TRBV9
D: TRBD1
size: NA
J: TRBJ2-7
CDR3: CASSAGGSGYEQYF
DNA: TGTGCCAGCAGCGCAGGGGGCTCTGGGTACGAGCAGTACTTC

V: TRBV13
D: NA
size: NA
J: TRBJ1-6
CDR3: CASSLGRDNSPLHF
DNA: TGTGCCAGCAGCCTGGGGAGGGACAATTCACCCCTCCACTTT

V: TRBV7-9
D: NA
size: once
J: TRBJ1-1
CDR3: CASTLGGLGNTEAFF
DNA: TGTGCCAGCACTCTCGGGGGATTGGGGAACACTGAAGCTTTCTTT

V: TRBV5-1
D: TRBD1
size: NA
J: TRBJ1-1
CDR3: CASSLEVFVTGGPNTEAFF
DNA: TGCGCCAGCAGCTTGGAGGTTTTTGTGACAGGGGGACCTAACACTGAAGCTTTCTTT

V: TRBV18
D: NA
size: NA
J: TRBJ2-5
CDR3: CASSSTDQETQYF
DNA: TGTGCCAGCTCTTCAACAGATCAAGAGACCCAGTACTTC

V: TRBV5-1
D: TRBD2
size: NA
J: TRBJ2-2
CDR3: CASSSAGSAGVIAGELFF
DNA: TGCGCCAGCAGCTCCGCCGGGAGTGCGGGAGTGATAGCCGGGGAGCTGTTTTTT

V: TRBV9
D: NA
size: NA
J: TRBJ2-5
CDR3: CASSDPGLNQETQYF
DNA: TGTGCCAGCAGCGATCCGGGTCTTAACCAAGAGACCCAGTACTTC

V: TRBV6-1
D: NA
size: NA
J: TRBJ1-1
CDR3: CASRGGMGPNTEAFF
DNA: TGTGCCAGCAGGGGAGGGATGGGGCCGAACACTGAAGCTTTCTTT

V: TRBV4-1
D: TRBD2
size: NA
J: TRBJ2-3
CDR3: CASSQGPSWTSGDTDTQYF
DNA: TGCGCCAGCAGCCAAGGCCCGTCTTGGACTAGCGGGGATACAGATACGCAGTATTTT

V: TRBV7-9
D: TRBD1
size: few
J: TRBJ2-3
CDR3: CASSLSTGGEIDTQYF
DNA: TGTGCCAGCAGCTTATCTACAGGGGGCGAGATAGATACGCAGTATTTT

V: TRBV15
D: TRBD2
size: once
J: TRBJ2-5
CDR3: CATSRDRLAGRETQYF
DNA: TGTGCCACCAGCAGAGATCGTCTAGCGGGGCGGGAGACCCAGTACTTC

V: TRBV6-1
D: NA
size: NA
J: TRBJ1-2
CDR3: CASNEGPGGNYGYTF
DNA: TGTGCCAGCAATGAAGGGCCGGGGGGGAACTATGGCTACACCTTC

V: TRBV29-1
D: TRBD2
size: NA
J: TRBJ2-3
CDR3: CSVLAGGAASTDTQYF
DNA: TGCAGCGTTTTAGCGGGGGGGGCCGCTAGCACAGATACGCAGTATTTT

V: TRBV19
D: TRBD1
size: NA
J: TRBJ2-7
CDR3: CASSQTGAYEQYF
DNA: TGTGCCAGTAGTCAGACAGGGGCTTACGAGCAGTACTTC

V: TRBV6-5
D: TRBD1
size: NA
J: TRBJ2-1
CDR3: CASRDGQGGYNEQFF
DNA: TGTGCCAGCAGGGATGGACAGGGGGGATACAATGAGCAGTTCTTC

V: TRBV2
D: TRBD1
size: NA
J: TRBJ2-6
CDR3: CASVGQGTWGAGANVLTF
DNA: TGTGCCAGCGTAGGACAGGGGACCTGGGGGGCTGGGGCCAACGTCCTGACTTTC

V: TRBV5-1
D: TRBD1
size: NA
J: TRBJ1-1
CDR3: CASNQDRAGTEAFF
DNA: TGCGCCAGCAACCAGGACAGGGCGGGCACTGAAGCTTTCTTT

V: TRBV27
D: TRBD2
size: NA
J: TRBJ2-2
CDR3: CASSLAGGGTGELFF
DNA: TGTGCCAGCAGTTTAGCGGGAGGTGGAACCGGGGAGCTGTTTTTT

V: TRBV27
D: NA
size: once
J: TRBJ2-2
CDR3: CASSLVDGELFF
DNA: TGTGCCAGCAGTTTGGTAGACGGGGAGCTGTTTTTT

V: TRBV11-2
D: NA
size: once
J: TRBJ1-1
CDR3: CASSLGEGTEAFF
DNA: TGTGCCAGCAGCTTGGGAGAAGGCACTGAAGCTTTCTTT

V: TRBV19
D: NA
size: once
J: TRBJ1-3
CDR3: CASGIQGIAGNTIYF
DNA: TGTGCCAGTGGGATACAGGGCATAGCTGGAAACACCATATATTTT

V: TRBV6-5
D: NA
size: NA
J: TRBJ1-1
CDR3: CASSTERINTEAFF
DNA: TGTGCCAGCAGTACAGAGCGGATAAACACTGAAGCTTTCTTT

V: TRBV5-4
D: NA
size: NA
J: TRBJ2-7
CDR3: CASSRRDTYEQYF
DNA: TGTGCCAGCAGCCGCCGGGACACCTACGAGCAGTACTTC

V: TRBV15
D: TRBD2
size: NA
J: TRBJ2-1
CDR3: CATSRRDIQREGSDEQFF
DNA: TGTGCCACCAGCAGGAGGGATATTCAGCGGGAGGGGTCCGATGAGCAGTTCTTC

V: TRBV14
D: TRBD2
size: NA
J: TRBJ2-2
CDR3: CASSRSGRRNPGELFF
DNA: TGTGCCAGCAGCCGGAGCGGGAGACGGAACCCCGGGGAGCTGTTTTTT

V: TRBV5-1
D: TRBD1
size: NA
J: TRBJ1-2
CDR3: CASSLRLGTGNSGYTF
DNA: TGCGCCAGCAGCTTGCGGTTGGGGACAGGGAATTCTGGCTACACCTTC

V: TRBV18
D: TRBD2
size: once
J: TRBJ2-5
CDR3: CASSPTTSGDQETQYF
DNA: TGTGCCAGCTCACCAACGACTAGCGGAGACCAAGAGACCCAGTACTTC

V: TRBV28
D: NA
size: NA
J: TRBJ2-3
CDR3: CASSLWGGAPTDTQYF
DNA: TGTGCCAGCAGTTTATGGGGCGGGGCCCCTACAGATACGCAGTATTTT

V: TRBV6-6
D: NA
size: NA
J: TRBJ1-1
CDR3: CASSYSTGLNTEAFF
DNA: TGTGCCAGCAGTTACTCGACGGGGTTGAACACTGAAGCTTTCTTT

V: TRBV4-1
D: TRBD1
size: few
J: TRBJ1-1
CDR3: CASSSYRGPLNTEAFF
DNA: TGCGCCAGCAGCTCCTACAGGGGGCCCCTTAACACTGAAGCTTTCTTT

V: TRBV4-1
D: TRBD1
size: NA
J: TRBJ1-5
CDR3: CASSQAPTGALMSNQPQHF
DNA: TGCGCCAGCAGCCAAGCGCCAACAGGGGCACTAATGAGCAATCAGCCCCAGCATTTT

V: TRBV5-1
D: TRBD2
size: NA
J: TRBJ2-1
CDR3: CASSLGRLAGGLDEQFF
DNA: TGCGCCAGCAGCTTGGGACGGCTAGCGGGAGGCCTGGATGAGCAGTTCTTC